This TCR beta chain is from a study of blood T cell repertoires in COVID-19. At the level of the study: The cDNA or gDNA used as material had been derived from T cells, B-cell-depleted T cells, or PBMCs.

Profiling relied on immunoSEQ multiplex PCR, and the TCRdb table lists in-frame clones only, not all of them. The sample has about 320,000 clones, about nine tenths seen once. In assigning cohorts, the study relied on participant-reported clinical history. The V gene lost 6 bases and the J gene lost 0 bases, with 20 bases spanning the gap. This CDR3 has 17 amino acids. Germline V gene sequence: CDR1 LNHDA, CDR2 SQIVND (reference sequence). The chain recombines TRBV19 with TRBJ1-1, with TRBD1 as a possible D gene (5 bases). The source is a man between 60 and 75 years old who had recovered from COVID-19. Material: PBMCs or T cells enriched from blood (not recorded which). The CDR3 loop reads CASSTSRRGKMNTEAFF. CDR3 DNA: TGTGCCAGTAGCACCAGTCGGCGGGGCAAAATGAACACTGAAGCTTTCTTT.